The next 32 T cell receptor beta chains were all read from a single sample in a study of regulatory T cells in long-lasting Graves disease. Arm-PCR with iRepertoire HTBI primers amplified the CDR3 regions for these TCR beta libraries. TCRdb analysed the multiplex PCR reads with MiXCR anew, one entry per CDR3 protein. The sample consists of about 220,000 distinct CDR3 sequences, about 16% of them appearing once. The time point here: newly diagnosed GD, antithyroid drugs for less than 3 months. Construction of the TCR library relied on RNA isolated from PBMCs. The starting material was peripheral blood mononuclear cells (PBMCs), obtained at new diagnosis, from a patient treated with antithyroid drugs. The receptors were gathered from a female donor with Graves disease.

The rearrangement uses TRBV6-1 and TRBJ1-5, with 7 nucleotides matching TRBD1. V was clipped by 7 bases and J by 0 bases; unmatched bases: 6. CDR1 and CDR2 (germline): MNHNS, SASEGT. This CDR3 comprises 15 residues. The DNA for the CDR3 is TGTGCCAGCAAGACGGGACAGTATAGCAATCAGCCCCAGCATTTT. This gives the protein CASKTGQYSNQPQHF.

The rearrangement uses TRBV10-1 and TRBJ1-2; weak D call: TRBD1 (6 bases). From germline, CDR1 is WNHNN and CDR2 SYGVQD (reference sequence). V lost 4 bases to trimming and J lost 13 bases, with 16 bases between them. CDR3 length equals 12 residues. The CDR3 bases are TGCGCCAGCAGTGGCCCAGCAGGGGTTGCCACCTTC. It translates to CASSGPAGVATF.

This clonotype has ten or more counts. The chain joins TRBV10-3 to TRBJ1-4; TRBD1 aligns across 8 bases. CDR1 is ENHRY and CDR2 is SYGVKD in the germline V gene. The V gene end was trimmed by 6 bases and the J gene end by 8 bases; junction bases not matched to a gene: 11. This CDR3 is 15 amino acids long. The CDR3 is CAIRDREISGEKLFF. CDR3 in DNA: TGTGCCATCAGGGACAGGGAGATTTCAGGAGAAAAACTGTTTTTT.

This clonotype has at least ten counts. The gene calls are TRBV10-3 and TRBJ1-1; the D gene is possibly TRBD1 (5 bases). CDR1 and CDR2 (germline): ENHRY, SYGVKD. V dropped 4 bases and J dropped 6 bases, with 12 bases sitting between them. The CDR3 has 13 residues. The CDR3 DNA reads TGTGCCATCAGTGTGGAGGGGCGTTCTGAAGCTTTCTTT. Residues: CAISVEGRSEAFF.

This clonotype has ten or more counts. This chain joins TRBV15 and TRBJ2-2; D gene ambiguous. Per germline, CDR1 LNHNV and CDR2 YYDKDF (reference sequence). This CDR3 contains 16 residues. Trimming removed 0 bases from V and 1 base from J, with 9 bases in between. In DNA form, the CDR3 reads TGTGCCACCAGCAGAGATGACTCCTTGAACACCGGGGAGCTGTTTTTT. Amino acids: CATSRDDSLNTGELFF.

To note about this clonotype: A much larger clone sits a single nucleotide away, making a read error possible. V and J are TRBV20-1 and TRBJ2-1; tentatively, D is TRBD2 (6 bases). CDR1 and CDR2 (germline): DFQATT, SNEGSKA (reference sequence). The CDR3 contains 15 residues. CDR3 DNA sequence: TGCAGTGCTAGAGTCCGCGGGAATCCCTACGATGAGCAGTTCTTC. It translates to CSARVRGNPYDEQFF.

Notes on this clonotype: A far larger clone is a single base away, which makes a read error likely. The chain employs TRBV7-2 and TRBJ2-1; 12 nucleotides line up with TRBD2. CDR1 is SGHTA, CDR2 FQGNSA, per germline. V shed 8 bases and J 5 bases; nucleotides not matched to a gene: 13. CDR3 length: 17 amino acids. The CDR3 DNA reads TGTGCCAGCGGGGGTCCCCTACTAGCGGGAGGAGACAATGAGCAGTTCTTC. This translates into CASGGPLLAGGDNEQFF. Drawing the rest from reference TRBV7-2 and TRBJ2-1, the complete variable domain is GAGVSQSPSNKVTEKGKDVELRCDPISGHTALYWYRQSLGQGLEFLIYFQGNSAPDKSGLPSDRFSAERTGGSVSTLTIQRTQQEDSAVYLCASGGPLLAGGDNEQFFGPGTRLTVL.

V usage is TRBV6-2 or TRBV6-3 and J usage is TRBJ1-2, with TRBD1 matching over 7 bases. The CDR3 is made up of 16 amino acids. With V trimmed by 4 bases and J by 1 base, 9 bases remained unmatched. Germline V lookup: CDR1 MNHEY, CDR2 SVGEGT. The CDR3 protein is CASSSSEDRYNYGYTF. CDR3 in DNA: TGTGCCAGCAGTTCGTCGGAGGACAGGTATAACTATGGCTACACCTTC.

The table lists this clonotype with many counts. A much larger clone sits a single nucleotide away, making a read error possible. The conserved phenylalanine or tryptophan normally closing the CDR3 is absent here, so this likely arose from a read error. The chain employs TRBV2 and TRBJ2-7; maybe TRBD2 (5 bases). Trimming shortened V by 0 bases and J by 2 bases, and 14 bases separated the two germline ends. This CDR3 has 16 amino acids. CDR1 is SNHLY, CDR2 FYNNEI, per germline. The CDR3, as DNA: TGTGCCAGCAGTGAAGCGCGTGGTAGCGCCACCTACGAGCAGTACCTC. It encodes CASSEARGSATYEQYL.

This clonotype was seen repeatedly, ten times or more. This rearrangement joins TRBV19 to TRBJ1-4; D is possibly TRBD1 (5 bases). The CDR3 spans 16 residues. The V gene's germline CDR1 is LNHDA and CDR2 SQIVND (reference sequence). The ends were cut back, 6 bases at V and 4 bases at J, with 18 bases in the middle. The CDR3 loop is CASSLGGGTGNEKLFF. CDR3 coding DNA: TGTGCCAGTAGCCTGGGAGGCGGGACGGGTAATGAAAAACTGTTTTTT.

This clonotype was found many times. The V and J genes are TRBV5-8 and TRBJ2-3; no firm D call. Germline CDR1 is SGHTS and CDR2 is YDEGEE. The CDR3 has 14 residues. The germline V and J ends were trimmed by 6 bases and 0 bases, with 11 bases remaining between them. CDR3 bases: TGTGCCAGCAAGGACCAGGTCAGCACAGATACGCAGTATTTT. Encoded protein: CASKDQVSTDTQYF.

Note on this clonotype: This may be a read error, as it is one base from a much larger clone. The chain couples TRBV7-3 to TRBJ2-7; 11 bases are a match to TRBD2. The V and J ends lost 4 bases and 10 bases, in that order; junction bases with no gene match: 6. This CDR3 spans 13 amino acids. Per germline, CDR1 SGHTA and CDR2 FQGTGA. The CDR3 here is CASSYVAGGLQYF. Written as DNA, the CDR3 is TGTGCCAGCAGCTACGTAGCGGGAGGGCTCCAGTACTTC.

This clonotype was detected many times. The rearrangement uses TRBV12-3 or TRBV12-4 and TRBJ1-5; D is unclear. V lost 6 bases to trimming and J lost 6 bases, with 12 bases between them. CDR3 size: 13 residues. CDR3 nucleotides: TGTGCCAGCAGCCGGACTTCGGGTCAGCCCCAGCATTTT. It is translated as CASSRTSGQPQHF.

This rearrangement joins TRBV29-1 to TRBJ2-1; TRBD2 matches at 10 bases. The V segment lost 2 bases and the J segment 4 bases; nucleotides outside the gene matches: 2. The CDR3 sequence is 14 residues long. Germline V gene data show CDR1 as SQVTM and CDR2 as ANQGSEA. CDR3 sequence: CSVETSGKYNEQFF. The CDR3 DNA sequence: TGCAGCGTTGAAACTAGCGGGAAGTACAATGAGCAGTTCTTC.

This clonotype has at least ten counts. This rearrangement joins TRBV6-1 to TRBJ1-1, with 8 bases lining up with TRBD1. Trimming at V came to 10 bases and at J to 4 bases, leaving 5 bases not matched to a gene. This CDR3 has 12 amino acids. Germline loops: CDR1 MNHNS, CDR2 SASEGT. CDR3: CAIRTGSTEAFF. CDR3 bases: TGTGCCATACGGACAGGGAGCACTGAAGCTTTCTTT.

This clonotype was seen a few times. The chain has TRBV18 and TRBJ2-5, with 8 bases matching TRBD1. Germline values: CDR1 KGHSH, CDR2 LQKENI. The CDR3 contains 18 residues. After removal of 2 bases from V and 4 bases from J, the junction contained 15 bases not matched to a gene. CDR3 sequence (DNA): TGTGCCAGCTCACCAGCTCTCGAGACAGGGGCCTCGCGAGAGACCCAGTACTTC. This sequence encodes CASSPALETGASRETQYF.

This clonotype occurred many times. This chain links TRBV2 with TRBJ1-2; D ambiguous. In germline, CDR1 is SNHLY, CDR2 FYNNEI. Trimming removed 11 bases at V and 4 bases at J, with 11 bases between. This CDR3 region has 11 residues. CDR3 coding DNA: TGTGCCTCAGGACGGACCTATGGCTACACCTTC. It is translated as CASGRTYGYTF.

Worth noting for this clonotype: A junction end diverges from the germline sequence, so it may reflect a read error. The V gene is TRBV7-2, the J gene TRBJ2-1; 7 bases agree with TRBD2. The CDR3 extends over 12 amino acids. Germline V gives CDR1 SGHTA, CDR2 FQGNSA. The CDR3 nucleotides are TGTGCCAGCAGCTTGGCGGGAGCTGAGCAGCTCTTC. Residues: CASSLAGAEQLF.

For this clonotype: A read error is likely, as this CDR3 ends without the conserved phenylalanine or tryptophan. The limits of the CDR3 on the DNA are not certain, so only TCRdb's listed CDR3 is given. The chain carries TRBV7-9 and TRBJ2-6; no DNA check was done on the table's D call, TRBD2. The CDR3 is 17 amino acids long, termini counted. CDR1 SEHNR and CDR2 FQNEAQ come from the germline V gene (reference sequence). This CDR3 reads CASRGPGLSSGANVRTI.

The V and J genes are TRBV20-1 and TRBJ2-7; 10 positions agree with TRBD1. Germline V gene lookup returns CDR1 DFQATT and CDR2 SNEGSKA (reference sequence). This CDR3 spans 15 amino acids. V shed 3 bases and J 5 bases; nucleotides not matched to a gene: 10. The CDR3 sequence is CSAREPGQGWNEQYF. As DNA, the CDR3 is TGCAGTGCTAGGGAGCCGGGACAGGGGTGGAACGAGCAGTACTTC.

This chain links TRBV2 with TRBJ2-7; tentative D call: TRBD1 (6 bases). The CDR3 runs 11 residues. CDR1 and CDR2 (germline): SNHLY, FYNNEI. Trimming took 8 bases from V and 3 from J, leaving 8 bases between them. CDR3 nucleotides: TGTGCCAGCCGGGACAACTACGAGCAGTACGTC. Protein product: CASRDNYEQYV.

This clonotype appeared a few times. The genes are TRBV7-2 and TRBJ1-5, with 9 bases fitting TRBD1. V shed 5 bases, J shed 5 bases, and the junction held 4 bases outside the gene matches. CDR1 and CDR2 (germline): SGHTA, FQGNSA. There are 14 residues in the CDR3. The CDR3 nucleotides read TGTGCCAGCAGCGTTGGACAGGGGTATCAGCCCCAGCATTTT. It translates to CASSVGQGYQPQHF.

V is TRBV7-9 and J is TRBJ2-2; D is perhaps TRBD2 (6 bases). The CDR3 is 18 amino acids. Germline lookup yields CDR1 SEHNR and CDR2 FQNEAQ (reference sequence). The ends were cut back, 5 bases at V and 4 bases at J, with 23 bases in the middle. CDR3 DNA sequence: TGTGCCAGCAGCGGTATTAGCGGTCCACTTTTTGGCACCGGGGAGCTGTTTTTT. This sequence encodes CASSGISGPLFGTGELFF.

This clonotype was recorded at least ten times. CDR3 region: CASSLSREAFF. The CDR3 nucleotides read TGTGCCAGCAGTTTATCAAGGGAAGCTTTCTTT. The V gene is TRBV12-3 or TRBV12-4, the J gene TRBJ1-1; D uncertain. V was trimmed by 2 bases and J by 8 bases, leaving 6 bases between them. The CDR3 contains 11 residues.

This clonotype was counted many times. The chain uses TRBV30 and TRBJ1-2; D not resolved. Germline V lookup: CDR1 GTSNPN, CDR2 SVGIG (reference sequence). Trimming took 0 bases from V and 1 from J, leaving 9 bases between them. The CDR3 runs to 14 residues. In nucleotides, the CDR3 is TGTGCCTGGAGTGTGTGGCAGAGTAACTATGGCTACACCTTC. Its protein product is CAWSVWQSNYGYTF.

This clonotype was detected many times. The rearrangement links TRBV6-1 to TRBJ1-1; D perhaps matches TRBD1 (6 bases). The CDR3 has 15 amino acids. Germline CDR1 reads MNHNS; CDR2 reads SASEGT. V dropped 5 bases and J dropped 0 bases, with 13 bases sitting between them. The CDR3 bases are TGTGCCAGCAGTACCCAGGGGCGTCTGAACACTGAAGCTTTCTTT. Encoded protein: CASSTQGRLNTEAFF.

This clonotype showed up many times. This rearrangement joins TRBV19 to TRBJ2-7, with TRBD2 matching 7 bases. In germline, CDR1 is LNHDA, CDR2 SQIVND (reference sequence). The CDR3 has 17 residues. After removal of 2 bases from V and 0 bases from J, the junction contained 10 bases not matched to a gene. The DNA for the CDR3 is TGTGCCAGTAGTATACCCCACTTAGCGGGCGGCTCCTACGAGCAGTACTTC. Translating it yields CASSIPHLAGGSYEQYF.

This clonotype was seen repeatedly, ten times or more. The CDR3 is CASSHYREEAFF. The CDR3 DNA reads TGTGCCAGCAGCCATTACAGGGAGGAAGCTTTCTTT. The V gene is TRBV3-1, the J gene TRBJ1-1; tentatively, D is TRBD1 (6 bases). The CDR3 loop spans 12 amino acids. Germline V gives CDR1 LGHDT, CDR2 YNNKEL (reference sequence). The germline V and J ends were trimmed by 3 bases and 8 bases, with 10 bases remaining between them.

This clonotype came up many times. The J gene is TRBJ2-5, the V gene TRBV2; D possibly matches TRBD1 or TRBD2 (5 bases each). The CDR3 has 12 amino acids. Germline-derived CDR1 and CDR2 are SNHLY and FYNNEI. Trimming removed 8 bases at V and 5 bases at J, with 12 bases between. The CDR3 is CASRQGGETQYF. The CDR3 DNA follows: TGTGCCAGCCGTCAGGGCGGGGAGACCCAGTACTTC.

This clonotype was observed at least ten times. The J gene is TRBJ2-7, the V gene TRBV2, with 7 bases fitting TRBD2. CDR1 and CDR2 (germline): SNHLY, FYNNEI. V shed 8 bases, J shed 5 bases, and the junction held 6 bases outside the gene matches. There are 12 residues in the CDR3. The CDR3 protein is CASRSGGNEQYF. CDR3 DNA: TGTGCCAGCCGCTCGGGAGGCAACGAGCAGTACTTC.

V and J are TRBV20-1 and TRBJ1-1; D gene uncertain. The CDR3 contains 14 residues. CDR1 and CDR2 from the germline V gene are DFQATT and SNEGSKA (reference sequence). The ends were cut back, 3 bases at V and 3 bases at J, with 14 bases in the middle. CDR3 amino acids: CSASSPPRDTEAFF. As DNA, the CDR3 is TGCAGTGCTAGTAGCCCTCCCCGGGACACTGAAGCTTTCTTT.

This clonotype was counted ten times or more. In DNA form, the CDR3 reads TGTGCCAGCAGAAGAGGGGACAGATTCATGAACACTGAAGCTTTCTTT. The encoded protein is CASRRGDRFMNTEAFF. The J gene is TRBJ1-1, the V gene TRBV7-9, with 7 bases matching TRBD1. This CDR3 is 16 amino acids long. Per the germline V gene, CDR1 is SEHNR and CDR2 is FQNEAQ (reference sequence). The V segment lost 6 bases and the J segment 0 bases; nucleotides outside the gene matches: 10.